Presented here are 25 T cell receptor beta chains from one specimen sequenced in a study of Graves' ophthalmopathy and Graves' hyperthyroidism. Amplified material comprised TCR beta CDR3 regions derived from RNA transcripts. First-round RT-PCR with HTBI primers preceded a second-round multiplex PCR. TCRdb reprocessed the multiplex PCR reads with MiXCR, giving one entry per CDR3 protein. This sample has approximately 160,000 distinct CDR3 sequences, with under 40% found just once. Source material: peripheral blood. Every receptor here comes from a woman between 40 and 50 years old with Graves' ophthalmopathy.

This clonotype occurred many times. The genes are TRBV6-2 or TRBV6-3 and TRBJ2-6, with D uncertain. The germline V gene has CDR1 MNHEY and CDR2 SVGEGT. The V gene lost 8 bases and the J gene lost 0 bases, with 23 bases spanning the gap. The CDR3 sequence is 19 residues long. The CDR3 here is CASRTSRADINSGANVLTF. CDR3 sequence (DNA): TGTGCCAGCCGTACTTCCCGGGCGGATATCAACTCTGGGGCCAACGTCCTGACTTTC.

There are many counts of this clonotype. The genes are TRBV19 and TRBJ1-1, with D unresolved. V was shortened by 3 bases and J by 1 base, with 9 bases between the two germline ends. Germline CDR1 and CDR2: LNHDA and SQIVND (reference sequence). The CDR3 extends over 14 amino acids. The CDR3 DNA reads TGTGCCAGTAGTATCCCCGGGCAGAACACTGAAGCTTTCTTT. This encodes CASSIPGQNTEAFF.

This clonotype was seen repeatedly, ten times or more. This rearrangement joins TRBV7-3 to TRBJ2-7; tentatively, D is TRBD1 or TRBD2 (5 bases each). The V gene lost 1 base and the J gene lost 6 bases, with 16 bases spanning the gap. Germline V CDR1 and CDR2: SGHTA, FQGTGA. The CDR3 contains 15 residues. CDR3 protein: CASSLNPGTQSEQYF. In nucleotides, the CDR3 is TGTGCCAGCAGCTTAAATCCCGGGACCCAATCCGAGCAGTACTTC.

The rearrangement links TRBV6-1 to TRBJ1-1, with 7 bases matching TRBD1. The CDR3 is 13 residues long. V trimming: 6 bases; J trimming: 6 bases; junction bases outside the gene matches: 7. CDR1 and CDR2 from the germline V gene are MNHNS and SASEGT. CDR3 residues: CASRTGRGAEAFF. CDR3 nucleotide sequence: TGTGCCAGCAGGACAGGGAGGGGGGCTGAAGCTTTCTTT.

Points on this clonotype: At one end, the junction sequence differs from germline, possibly due to a read error. The chain couples TRBV25-1 to TRBJ1-1; 12 bases line up with TRBD1. The germline V gene encodes CDR1 MGHDK and CDR2 SYGVNS. The CDR3 has 19 amino acids. The CDR3, as DNA: TGTGCCAGCAGTGAATATTATCCCGGGACAGGGGGCACGAACACTGAAGCTTTCTTC. Its translation: CASSEYYPGTGGTNTEAFF.

This clonotype was seen repeatedly, ten times or more. The junction departs from germline at one end; a sequencing error may be responsible. The V call is TRBV7-7, the J call TRBJ2-2, with 9 bases matching TRBD1. This CDR3 region has 16 residues. Per the germline V gene, CDR1 is SSHAT and CDR2 is FNYEAQ (reference sequence). The CDR3 loop reads CASSPRTGAGAGELFF. For the CDR3, the DNA is TGTGCTAGCAGCCCTCGGACAGGGGCCGGCGCCGGGGAGCTGTTTTTT. The full variable domain, completed using reference TRBV7-7 and TRBJ2-2, is GAGVSQSPRYKVTKRGQDVTLRCDPISSHATLYWYQQALGQGPEFLTYFNYEAQPDKSGLPSDRFSAERPEGSISTLTIQRTEQRDSAMYRCASSPRTGAGAGELFFGEGSRLTVL.

This clonotype was recorded many times. This chain uses TRBV6-2 or TRBV6-3 with TRBJ2-5; D tentatively reads TRBD1 or TRBD2 (6 bases each). This CDR3 is built from 14 residues. The germline gives CDR1 MNHEY, CDR2 SVGEGT. The ends were cut back, 5 bases at V and 5 bases at J, with 15 bases in the middle. CDR3 protein: CASSLYGGGETQYF. CDR3 in DNA: TGTGCCAGCAGTCTGTACGGGGGCGGGGAGACCCAGTACTTC.

The V call is TRBV10-3, the J call TRBJ2-7, with D perhaps TRBD1 or TRBD2 (5 bases each). The germline V and J ends were trimmed by 7 bases and 6 bases, with 19 bases remaining between them. The CDR3 covers 14 residues. Germline loops: CDR1 ENHRY, CDR2 SYGVKD. CDR3 sequence reads: CAIKMQTGTTEQYF. Written as DNA, the CDR3 is TGTGCCATCAAAATGCAAACCGGGACGACCGAGCAGTACTTC.

The table lists this clonotype with many counts. The chain is built from TRBV2 and TRBJ1-2; D may be TRBD1 (5 bases). CDR3 length equals 16 residues. The V end lost 0 bases, the J end lost 8 bases, and 19 bases lay between the germline ends. CDR1 is SNHLY, CDR2 FYNNEI, per germline. Here the CDR3 reads CASSEAGRGSSIGYTF. As DNA, the CDR3 is TGTGCCAGCAGTGAAGCGGGACGGGGGTCATCTATCGGCTACACCTTC.

Many counts were recorded for this clonotype. V gene TRBV7-2 combines with J gene TRBJ2-5; the D is unclear. V was clipped by 5 bases and J by 2 bases, with 3 bases between them. CDR3 length equals 11 residues. CDR1 and CDR2 (germline): SGHTA, FQGNSA. CDR3 amino acids: CASSQQETQYF. In nucleotides, the CDR3 is TGTGCCAGCAGCCAACAAGAGACCCAGTACTTC. The full variable domain, in which reference TRBV7-2 and TRBJ2-5 provide the parts outside the CDR3, is GAGVSQSPSNKVTEKGKDVELRCDPISGHTALYWYRQSLGQGLEFLIYFQGNSAPDKSGLPSDRFSAERTGGSVSTLTIQRTQQEDSAVYLCASSQQETQYFGPGTRLLVL.

This clonotype was detected many times. The V gene is TRBV15, the J gene TRBJ1-6; a weak D match, TRBD1 (5 bases). Germline assignment: CDR1 LNHNV and CDR2 YYDKDF (reference sequence). V dropped 8 bases and J dropped 0 bases, with 14 bases sitting between them. The CDR3 runs 16 residues. The CDR3 is CATGERGSSYNSPLHF. In DNA form, the CDR3 reads TGTGCCACCGGGGAACGGGGGAGCTCCTATAATTCACCCCTCCACTTT.

V usage is TRBV2 and J usage is TRBJ2-7; tentative D call: TRBD2 (5 bases). The germline V and J ends were trimmed by 3 bases and 1 base, with 10 bases remaining between them. The CDR3 covers 14 residues. In germline, CDR1 is SNHLY, CDR2 FYNNEI. The CDR3 loop reads CASSDIRGSYEQYF. For the CDR3, the DNA is TGTGCCAGCAGTGATATCCGGGGTTCCTACGAGCAGTACTTC.

This clonotype was counted at least ten times. The chain combines TRBV12-3 or TRBV12-4 with TRBJ1-4; weak D call: TRBD1 (5 bases). CDR3 length equals 15 residues. V shed 2 bases and J shed 3 bases, with 10 bases lying between them. CDR3 in DNA: TGTGCCAGCAGTTTAAGTGGGGCGCCTAATGAAAAACTGTTTTTT. It is translated as CASSLSGAPNEKLFF.

The chain employs TRBV5-1 and TRBJ2-7; unclear D gene. Per germline, CDR1 SGHRS and CDR2 YFSETQ. The CDR3 length is 14 residues. The ends were cut back, 5 bases at V and 2 bases at J, with 14 bases in the middle. The CDR3 region has the DNA TGCGCCAGCAGGCCCCAAGACGGCGCCTACGAGCAGTACTTC. Its protein is CASRPQDGAYEQYF. Supplemented by reference TRBV5-1 and TRBJ2-7, the full variable domain reads KAGVTQTPRYLIKTRGQQVTLSCSPISGHRSVSWYQQTPGQGLQFLFEYFSETQRNKGNFPGRFSGRQFSNSRSEMNVSTLELGDSALYLCASRPQDGAYEQYFGPGTRLTVT.

This clonotype was recorded at least ten times. V usage is TRBV12-3 or TRBV12-4 and J usage is TRBJ1-3; the D gene is possibly TRBD1 (6 bases). The CDR3 length is 15 residues. The V gene lost 5 bases and the J gene lost 0 bases, with 11 bases spanning the gap. The CDR3 sequence is CASSPTGPSGNTIYF. The CDR3 DNA is TGTGCCAGCAGTCCAACAGGGCCCTCTGGAAACACCATATATTTT.

The chain links TRBV9 to TRBJ2-7, with a tentative D call TRBD1 (6 bases). Looked up from germline, CDR1 is SGDLS and CDR2 is YYNGEE. Trimming removed 0 bases from V and 1 base from J, with 11 bases in between. This CDR3 contains 15 residues. For the CDR3, the DNA is TGTGCCAGCAGCGTAGCGGTTCAGGGGTCCTACGAGCAGTACTTC. Translation: CASSVAVQGSYEQYF.

The V and J genes are TRBV7-8 and TRBJ1-2; 9 nucleotides match TRBD1. Germline CDR1 SGHVS, CDR2 FQNEAQ. CDR3 length: 14 residues. Germline trimming cut 4 bases from V and 8 bases from J; bases unmatched to any gene: 8. This chain's CDR3 is CASSSGQGRKGYTF. In nucleotides, the CDR3 is TGTGCCAGCAGCTCTGGACAGGGGAGGAAAGGCTACACCTTC.

This clonotype was recorded once. The CDR3 end shows no conserved phenylalanine or tryptophan, and so a read error is likely. The chain has TRBV12-3 or TRBV12-4 and TRBJ1-3, with D uncertain. Between the trimmed V and J ends, which lost 9 bases and 0 bases, there was a span of 15 bases. The CDR3 contains 15 residues. The DNA for the CDR3 is TGTGCCAGTAGGTTGGGCGATAGCTCTGGAAACACCATATATCTT. This translates into CASRLGDSSGNTIYL.

V usage is TRBV28 and J usage is TRBJ1-1; maybe TRBD1 (6 bases). Looked up from germline, CDR1 is MDHEN and CDR2 is SYDVKM. This CDR3 spans 13 amino acids. V was clipped by 8 bases and J by 8 bases, with 18 bases between them. The CDR3 DNA is TGTGCCAGCCTGGACAGACATAGACCCGAAGCTTTCTTT. It codes for CASLDRHRPEAFF. Looking up the rest from reference TRBV28 and TRBJ1-1 gives the full variable domain: DVKVTQSSRYLVKRTGEKVFLECVQDMDHENMFWYRQDPGLGLRLIYFSYDVKMKEKGDIPEGYSVSREKKERFSLILESASTNQTSMYLCASLDRHRPEAFFGQGTRLTVV.

Many counts were recorded for this clonotype. This chain uses TRBV4-1 with TRBJ1-6; D is perhaps TRBD1 (5 bases). The germline V and J ends were trimmed by 3 bases and 6 bases, with 12 bases remaining between them. Germline CDR1 MGHRA, CDR2 YSYEKL. The CDR3 loop spans 15 amino acids. CDR3 sequence (DNA): TGCGCCAGCAGCCAGGCGCAGGGAATTAATTCACCCCTCCACTTT. It is translated as CASSQAQGINSPLHF.

The table lists this clonotype with many counts. V is TRBV15 and J is TRBJ1-1; no clear D. Between the trimmed V and J ends, which lost 0 bases and 1 base, there was a span of 6 bases. CDR1 is LNHNV, CDR2 YYDKDF, per germline (reference sequence). The CDR3 totals 14 residues. In DNA, the CDR3 is TGTGCCACCAGCAGAGAAAAGGGGAACACTGAAGCTTTCTTT. Its protein product is CATSREKGNTEAFF. Full variable domain (missing parts from reference TRBV15 and TRBJ1-1): DAMVIQNPRYQVTQFGKPVTLSCSQTLNHNVMYWYQQKSSQAPKLLFHYYDKDFNNEADTPDNFQSRRPNTSFCFLDIRSPGLGDTAMYLCATSREKGNTEAFFGQGTRLTVV.

This clonotype was seen repeatedly, ten times or more. The chain uses TRBV7-2 and TRBJ2-7; 8 bases match TRBD2. Germline-derived CDR1 and CDR2 are SGHTA and FQGNSA. The junction had 9 bases not matched to a gene; V was cut back by 5 bases and J by 0 bases. This CDR3 comprises 16 residues. CDR3 nucleotide sequence: TGTGCCAGCAGCCCAGCGGGGGTCGGCGTCTCCTACGAGCAGTACTTC. Its protein is CASSPAGVGVSYEQYF.

The rearrangement uses TRBV6-5 and TRBJ1-2; D not resolved. Per the germline V gene, CDR1 is MNHEY and CDR2 is SVGAGI. The V and J ends lost 3 bases and 2 bases respectively, with 10 bases between them. CDR3 length: 14 residues. For the CDR3, the DNA is TGTGCCAGCAGTTATTTAGGGATAAACTATGGCTACACCTTC. It codes for CASSYLGINYGYTF.

This clonotype was counted many times. J is TRBJ2-7 and V is TRBV6-2 or TRBV6-3; 13 nucleotides agree with TRBD2. The V segment lost 4 bases and the J segment 2 bases; nucleotides outside the gene matches: 5. The CDR3 totals 16 residues. In germline, CDR1 is MNHEY, CDR2 SVGEGT. The CDR3 is CASSSPGTSGTYEQYF. The DNA for the CDR3 is TGTGCCAGCAGTTCCCCAGGGACTAGCGGGACCTACGAGCAGTACTTC.

V usage is TRBV20-1 and J usage is TRBJ2-5; D might be TRBD1 (6 bases). Germline assignment: CDR1 DFQATT and CDR2 SNEGSKA (reference sequence). The CDR3 runs 15 residues. V dropped 8 bases and J dropped 1 base, with 20 bases sitting between them. CDR3 in DNA: TGCAGTCCATTTGGACAGAATTTACCCCAAGAGACCCAGTACTTC. Its protein is CSPFGQNLPQETQYF.